Below, 6 T cell receptor beta chains from the same sample are listed, as sequenced in a study of blood T cells in healthy people across ages. A second PCR of about 6 to 12 cycles used a sample-barcoded 5' primer and a J-beta primer mix. TCRdb passed the 5' RACE reads through MiXCR, listing each CDR3 protein once. Of roughly 500,000 distinct CDR3 sequences listed, about 26% are singletons. The material sequenced was blood. Receptors originate from a woman in her seventies in good health.

This clonotype has only a few counts. At one end, the junction sequence differs from germline, possibly due to a read error. The chain combines TRBV20-1 with TRBJ1-1, with D unclear. This CDR3 comprises 12 residues. Germline assignment: CDR1 DFQATT and CDR2 SNEGSKA (reference sequence). CDR3 residues: CSASDPNTGAFF. DNA of the CDR3: TGCAGTGCTAGTGACCCGAACACTGGAGCTTTCTTT.

J is TRBJ1-3 and V is TRBV7-2, with D tentatively TRBD1 (5 bases). This CDR3 comprises 16 residues. V was trimmed by 5 bases and J by 3 bases, leaving 17 bases between them. The V gene's germline CDR1 is SGHTA and CDR2 FQGNSA. For the CDR3, the DNA is TGTGCCAGCAGCCAAGGCCGGGGCGCGGGTGGAAACACCATATATTTT. Its protein product is CASSQGRGAGGNTIYF.

V usage is TRBV18 and J usage is TRBJ2-5; tentative D call: TRBD2 (5 bases). The germline V and J ends were trimmed by 4 bases and 4 bases, with 13 bases remaining between them. The CDR3 spans 14 residues. Looked up from germline, CDR1 is KGHSH and CDR2 is LQKENI. The CDR3 loop reads CASSRGPEGETQYF. The CDR3 coding sequence is TGTGCCAGCTCACGAGGACCCGAGGGAGAGACCCAGTACTTC.

The chain couples TRBV9 to TRBJ1-2; 8 bases are shared with TRBD1. The CDR3 consists of 14 residues. After removal of 3 bases from V and 4 bases from J, the junction contained 5 bases not matched to a gene. Germline values: CDR1 SGDLS, CDR2 YYNGEE. The CDR3 coding sequence is TGTGCCAGCAGCGGGAGGGACAGGTTCTATGGCTACACCTTC. Translated, it gives CASSGRDRFYGYTF.

This clonotype has a handful of counts. This chain connects TRBV6-2 or TRBV6-3 to TRBJ2-2; TRBD2 matches 7 bases. V was clipped by 7 bases and J by 0 bases; unmatched bases: 8. There are 16 residues in the CDR3. Looked up from germline, CDR1 is MNHEY and CDR2 is SVGEGT. The CDR3 DNA follows: TGTGCCAGCAACCCAGCGGGGTTCGCGAACACCGGGGAGCTGTTTTTT. Amino acids: CASNPAGFANTGELFF.

This clonotype was observed at least ten times. The chain has TRBV12-3 or TRBV12-4 and TRBJ2-4; D might be TRBD2 (5 bases). This CDR3 is built from 14 residues. V lost 8 bases and J lost 6, with 17 bases in between. This CDR3 is CASGERIVGNIQYF. The DNA for the CDR3 is TGTGCCAGCGGGGAGAGGATTGTAGGAAACATTCAGTACTTC.